This T cell receptor (beta chain) originates from a study of blood T cell repertoires in COVID-19 (dated by TCRdb to 2018 to 2020). At the level of the whole study: The collaborator samples originated in the United States, Italy and Spain and spanned the acute and convalescent phases of COVID-19. The samples were drawn from the first 160 participants of the ongoing ImmuneRACE study and from about 1,200 subjects provided by 6 global collaborators. Subjects who had been exposed to COVID-19, were actively infected with it, or had recovered from it provided the deeply sampled blood TCRbeta repertoires that made up the dataset. Where HLA class I and class II types were available, the types were taken from metadata supplied by the sample provider, not from assay-based typing. Nearly every sample came with metadata listing a de-identified subject ID, COVID-19 status, age in years and sex. The repertoires were made available in a free public database intended to serve as a resource for research on the immune response to SARS-CoV-2. The material from the prospective study consisted of cDNA or gDNA derived from T cells, B-cell-depleted T cells, or PBMCs. Here is what the overall study found, with its caveats: How much clinical and demographic metadata was included differed by source and by participant, and the metadata was provided uncurated.

With regard to this clone: No cognate antigen has been identified for it. Per-nucleotide qualities are absent, and no much larger clonotype sits a single base away.

Collaborating institutions collected whole blood in K2EDTA tubes following their own protocols. For TCRbeta analysis, collaborator samples were shipped as frozen whole blood, as isolated PBMCs, or as DNA extracted from either sample type. TCRbeta CDR3 regions were amplified from genomic DNA by means of the immunoSEQ Assay, a bias-controlled multiplex PCR. Per the source publication's procedure: Within the assay, amplification of reference gene primers was used to estimate how many nucleated cells each sample contained. To quantify the absolute abundance of each unique TCRbeta CDR3 rearrangement, sequence reads were collapsed and filtered. For each sample, productive Simpson clonality was calculated as the square root of Simpson's diversity index over productive rearrangements. TCRdb provides this immuneACCESS table in a form limited to in-frame rearrangements. Some clones are lacking; in checked studies, under half of them reflect an unresolved V gene, and why the rest are absent is not known. Clone size and the V and J calls come from that table; the DNA yielded D and trimming. Within this sample are some 30,000 clones, with roughly nine tenths of them counted one time only. Together, the top ten hold approximately 30% of the sample.

Trimming accounts for 3 bases at V and 7 bases at J, while the number of junction bases matched to no gene is 7. Including cysteine and phenylalanine, the CDR3 has 17 amino acids. Of the read, only the CDR3 DNA is kept; its 51 bases are in frame from base 1. From a lookup of the germline V gene, CDR1 and CDR2 are MNHNS and SASEGT. The sequence joins TRBV6-1 to TRBJ2-1, and 15 junctional nucleotides match TRBD2. This sequence was found in a man older than 75 with acute or convalescent COVID-19. Sequences were obtained from peripheral blood. The CDR3 corresponds to CASSEGLAGGPRNEQFF. The DNA is TGTGCCAGCAGTGAGGGACTAGCGGGAGGTCCCCGGAATGAGCAGTTCTTC.